Detailed here is one TCR beta chain. This receptor's antigen is unknown. Base qualities are missing; no much larger clone stands one base away. A FACSAria II was used to sort memory CD4+ T cells, defined as single viable CD3+CD4+CD8-CD45RO+ cells. CMV serostatus was assessed using a Roche Elecsys assay, by which serum IgG against CMV pp150, pp28, p38 and p52 was detected. Following thawing, total CD4+ T cells were enriched through positive selection using CD4 magnetic microbeads. The samples came from a separate study whose specific focus was interrogating the CD4+ T cell memory repertoire. Following standard operating procedures, peripheral blood mononuclear cells were isolated and cryopreserved, while serum was kept at -80 degrees C. The staining used CD3-PerCP (BW264/56), CD4-APC (RPA-T4), CD45RO-PE (UCHT1) and CD8-Pacific Orange (3B5) antibodies, and Sytox blue was used to exclude non-viable cells.

This sample is part of a study of memory CD4+ T cells and cytomegalovirus serostatus (dated by TCRdb to the late 2010s). Study-level background: The cohort comprised roughly 35 healthy Belgian adults, 9 CMV seropositive and some 24 CMV seronegative. CD4+ memory TCRbeta repertoires of a Belgian cohort with known cytomegalovirus serostatus were sequenced in order to replicate a published TCR-based CMV serostatus classifier. The paper's findings and limits, for the study overall: Among the 150 to 200 previously reported CMV-associated TCRbeta sequences, some 70 showed up in the CD4+ memory repertoires, with each one found in between one and five individuals. For predicting CMV serostatus, the median bootstrapped AUC was 0.95 using the original framework and about 0.9 using a US-trained random forest. The results were interpreted as suggesting that the CMV-associated TCR signature is mostly present in the CD4+ memory repertoire. On the Belgian cohort, the classifier based on the original framework reached a median bootstrapped AUC of approximately 0.95, with a 95% CI of 0.76-1.00. Only CD4+CD45RO+ memory cells were sequenced, unlike the original study, which covered naive and memory CD4+ and CD8+ populations.

The Quick-DNA Microprep Kit was used to extract genomic DNA from the sorted cells. Amplification of TCRbeta DNA was done with the immunoSEQ hsTCRbeta kit, following the protocol from the manufacturer. An Illumina MiSeq instrument was used to sequence the TCRbeta libraries. Regarding the original processing steps: Once out-of-frame sequences had been removed, 2,204,828 distinct TCRbeta sequences were left, which works out to an average of approximately 72,000 per individual. Each individual was scored by the count of around 160 previously reported CMV-associated TCRbeta sequences and the total productive distinct TCRbeta count. A beta-binomial model was reimplemented in Python, and scikit-learn random forests with default parameters were trained on US cohort data. Classifier performance on the Belgian cohort was reported as the median AUC with percentile confidence intervals calculated over 10,000 bootstrap iterations. TCRdb mirrors the immuneACCESS table, restricted to in-frame sequences. Some clones are absent from its copies; in checked studies, under half trace to an unresolved V gene, and the reason for the others is unknown. V, J and clone size were drawn from that table, and D and trimming were deduced from the DNA. The sample contains about 64,000 clones, roughly 80% of them found a single time. The leading ten clones occupy about 1% of the sample.

A distance of 9 bases separates the germline ends of V and J, which lose 4 bases and 2 bases respectively. The CDR3 measures 13 amino acids from cysteine to phenylalanine. The kept DNA is CDR3 alone, 39 bases in frame from the first base. The germline V gene encodes CDR1 SGHRS and CDR2 YFSETQ. The sample was memory CD4+ T cells from blood. This chain joins TRBV5-1 to TRBJ1-1; the D gene is unclear. The sequence came from an adult in good health and CMV-seronegative. The CDR3 is CASSDQVNTEAFF. The nucleotides are TGCGCCAGCAGCGATCAGGTAAACACTGAAGCTTTCTTT.